A few counts support the clone carrying this T cell receptor (beta chain). A second about 7 to 12 cycle PCR used barcoded and J-beta primers. A template-switch adaptor with 12 random nucleotides tagged each cDNA molecule. TCRdb re-called the 5' RACE reads through MiXCR, storing one row per CDR3 protein. This table has about 770,000 distinct CDR3 sequences, under 45% appearing once. The sample comes from a study of blood T cells in healthy people across ages. This CDR3 is built from 14 residues. Unmatched junction bases numbered 9, after V lost 10 bases and J lost 0 bases. Looked up from germline, CDR1 is SNHLY and CDR2 is FYNNEI. Whenever a sample was processed, at least 7 million PBMCs were isolated.

The receptor was derived from a man in his fifties or sixties in good health. The V call is TRBV2, the J call TRBJ2-7, with TRBD1 matching over 7 bases. Sequencing input: blood. The CDR3 spells CATKPGQSSYEQYF. In DNA, the CDR3 is TGTGCCACCAAACCGGGACAGAGCTCCTACGAGCAGTACTTC.